This passage covers 25 T cell receptor beta chains from one sample sequenced in a study of CD8 T cells in Susac syndrome. Random hexamers served to reverse transcribe roughly 0.5 to 1 ug RNA. TCRdb analysed the immunoSEQ multiplex PCR reads with MiXCR anew, one entry per CDR3 protein. Altogether some 140,000 distinct CDR3 sequences are present, 91% being singletons, with the ten largest covering under 0.25%. What was sequenced was CD8+ T cells from PBMCs. These TCRs come from a human donor with multiple sclerosis.

The rearrangement joins TRBV6-2 or TRBV6-3 to TRBJ2-2; D is unclear. Germline V gene lookup returns CDR1 MNHEY and CDR2 SVGEGT. The CDR3 is 12 residues long. Trimming removed 4 bases at V and 9 bases at J, with 9 bases between. CDR3 loop: CASSLSSRELFF. CDR3 DNA: TGTGCCAGCAGTTTGAGCAGCCGGGAGCTGTTTTTT.

The chain recombines TRBV30 with TRBJ1-1; D is undetermined. This CDR3 is built from 12 residues. CDR1 and CDR2 from the germline V gene are GTSNPN and SVGIG (reference sequence). V gave up 3 bases and J gave up 3 bases, with 8 bases separating them. The CDR3 region is CAWSYADTEAFF. CDR3 nucleotide sequence: TGTGCCTGGAGCTATGCGGACACTGAAGCTTTCTTT.

This clonotype was counted once. The rearrangement uses TRBV27 and TRBJ2-3; no reliable D call. Deletions cut 5 bases from V and 2 bases from J, with 14 bases between. Germline V CDR1 and CDR2: MNHEY, SMNVEV (reference sequence). The CDR3 covers 15 residues. DNA for the CDR3: TGTGCCAGCAGTCTTTTAGATTCGGACACAGATACGCAGTATTTT. This codes for CASSLLDSDTDTQYF.

Written as DNA, the CDR3 is TGTGCCACCAGTGATTTGGAGGACCCCTACAATGAGCAGTTCTTC. Translated: CATSDLEDPYNEQFF. The chain joins TRBV24-1 to TRBJ2-1; no firm D call. Germline CDR1 KGHDR, CDR2 SFDVKD. V lost 0 bases to trimming and J lost 2 bases, with 7 bases between them. The CDR3 loop spans 15 amino acids.

The J gene is TRBJ2-1, the V gene TRBV3-1; D not certain. Trimming removed 1 base at V and 5 bases at J, with 9 bases between. Germline V CDR1 and CDR2: LGHDT, YNNKEL (reference sequence). The CDR3 loop spans 14 amino acids. The CDR3 sequence: CASSQVDSNNEQFF. Written as DNA, the CDR3 is TGTGCCAGCAGCCAAGTTGACTCGAACAATGAGCAGTTCTTC.

The rearrangement joins TRBV28 to TRBJ1-1; unclear D gene. The CDR3 runs 12 residues. Germline V gives CDR1 MDHEN, CDR2 SYDVKM. V lost 5 bases and J lost 11, with 15 bases in between. The CDR3 DNA reads as TGTGCCAGCAGTCCCCCGGTGGGAGAGGCTTTCTTT. It codes for CASSPPVGEAFF.

The chain is built from TRBV4-1 and TRBJ2-3; D remains ambiguous. In germline, CDR1 is MGHRA, CDR2 YSYEKL. V dropped 0 bases and J dropped 1 base, with 8 bases sitting between them. There are 15 residues in the CDR3. The CDR3 is CASSQEDRGTDTQYF. In DNA form, the CDR3 reads TGCGCCAGCAGCCAAGAGGACCGGGGCACAGATACGCAGTATTTT.

V is TRBV4-1 and J is TRBJ2-7, with 8 bases that match TRBD1. CDR1 and CDR2 (germline): MGHRA, YSYEKL. This CDR3 contains 20 residues. Trimming took 0 bases from V and 2 from J; bases not matched to a gene: 18. The CDR3 DNA is TGCGCCAGCAGCCAAGACCCTACAGGGGGTTTCAGCGGCAGCGCCTACGAGCAGTACTTC. Translated, it gives CASSQDPTGGFSGSAYEQYF.

The chain uses TRBV5-1 and TRBJ1-1; tentative D call: TRBD1 (5 bases). The germline V gene encodes CDR1 SGHRS and CDR2 YFSETQ. V shed 6 bases and J shed 6 bases, with 15 bases lying between them. The CDR3 totals 13 residues. The CDR3 nucleotides are TGCGCCAGCACTGAAGACGGGGGAGCTGAAGCTTTCTTT. Translation: CASTEDGGAEAFF.

The chain is built from TRBV7-9 and TRBJ2-7; D is uncertain. Trimming left V 10 bases short and J 2 bases short, with 15 bases between. Germline CDR1 SEHNR, CDR2 FQNEAQ (reference sequence). The CDR3 sequence is 13 residues long. CDR3 sequence (DNA): TGTGCCATTCCGACGGACCTTCCCTACGAGCAGTACTTC. Its translation: CAIPTDLPYEQYF. Full variable domain (remainder filled in from reference TRBV7-9 and TRBJ2-7): DTGVSQNPRHKITKRGQNVTFRCDPISEHNRLYWYRQTLGQGPEFLTYFQNEAQLEKSRLLSDRFSAERPKGSFSTLEIQRTEQGDSAMYLCAIPTDLPYEQYFGPGTRLTVT.

The V call is TRBV12-3 or TRBV12-4, the J call TRBJ1-2; D possibly corresponds to TRBD1 (6 bases). The CDR3 runs to 13 residues. Trimming cost V 3 bases and J 2 bases, with 7 bases left between them. The CDR3 protein is CASSLRGNYGYTF. For the CDR3, the DNA is TGTGCCAGCAGTTTGAGGGGGAACTATGGCTACACCTTC.

The rearrangement links TRBV30 to TRBJ2-3, with TRBD2 identical over 10 bases. The CDR3 loop spans 17 amino acids. The J segment lost 5 bases and the V segment lost 0 bases, leaving 11 bases of the junction unmatched. From germline, CDR1 is GTSNPN and CDR2 SVGIG (reference sequence). Written as DNA, the CDR3 is TGTGCCTGGAGTGTGCTAGCGGGAGAGGAAGGCGGAGATACGCAGTATTTT. Its translation is CAWSVLAGEEGGDTQYF.

The gene calls are TRBV28 and TRBJ2-7, with TRBD1 identical over 9 bases. Germline loops: CDR1 MDHEN, CDR2 SYDVKM. The CDR3 extends over 16 amino acids. With V trimmed by 5 bases and J by 1 base, 9 bases remained unmatched. The CDR3, as DNA: TGTGCCAGCAGTCGGGACAGGGTTTCCCAATCCTACGAGCAGTACTTC. Its protein product is CASSRDRVSQSYEQYF.

J is TRBJ1-5 and V is TRBV6-5; TRBD1 agrees at 8 bases. Germline CDR1 and CDR2: MNHEY and SVGAGI. J lost 6 bases, V lost 9 bases, and 10 bases had no gene match. The length of the CDR3 is 14 residues. As DNA, the CDR3 is TGTGCCAGTCGGTCAAGGACAGGGTTTCAGCCCCAGCATTTT. This sequence encodes CASRSRTGFQPQHF.

This chain links TRBV29-1 with TRBJ2-1; TRBD1 matches 9 bases. V trimming: 8 bases; J trimming: 4 bases; junction bases outside the gene matches: 6. The CDR3 has 13 amino acids. Germline V CDR1 and CDR2: SQVTM, ANQGSEA. DNA for the CDR3: TGCAGCACACAGGGGGCCGATTACAATGAGCAGTTCTTC. It specifies CSTQGADYNEQFF.

For this clonotype: Sequence at one end of the junction differs from germline and may be a read error. The genes are TRBV2 and TRBJ2-7; no clear D gene. The CDR3 covers 12 residues. The germline V gene encodes CDR1 SNHLY and CDR2 FYNNEI. Written as DNA, the CDR3 is TGTGCCAGCAAGCCCTGGGAAGGGCCAGGAGACTTC. It yields the protein CASKPWEGPGDF.

The chain couples TRBV20-1 to TRBJ1-1, with D possibly TRBD1 on 5 matching bases. Germline CDR1 is DFQATT and CDR2 is SNEGSKA (reference sequence). This CDR3 has 13 residues. Deletions cut 3 bases from V and 3 bases from J, with 11 bases between. CDR3 nucleotide sequence: TGCAGTGCTAGGGACCAGGGATACACTGAAGCTTTCTTT. It codes for CSARDQGYTEAFF.

V is TRBV12-3 or TRBV12-4 and J is TRBJ2-6, with 9 nucleotides matching TRBD1. The CDR3 covers 17 residues. V dropped 6 bases and J dropped 0; count of bases not matched to a gene: 6. The CDR3 DNA is TGTGCCAGCAGCTACAGGGGGCAAGACTCTGGGGCCAACGTCCTGACTTTC. This encodes CASSYRGQDSGANVLTF.

This clonotype has just one count. The genes are TRBV24-1 and TRBJ2-2; either TRBD1 or TRBD2 may supply D (5 bases each). V was shortened by 4 bases and J by 4 bases, with 12 bases between the two germline ends. Germline assignment: CDR1 KGHDR and CDR2 SFDVKD. The CDR3 has 15 amino acids. The CDR3 DNA reads as TGTGCCACCAGTGAGACGGGACGGAGCACCGGGGAGCTGTTTTTT. Its protein is CATSETGRSTGELFF.

The gene calls are TRBV4-1 and TRBJ2-7, with a tentative D call TRBD2 (5 bases). This CDR3 has 15 residues. CDR1 is MGHRA and CDR2 is YSYEKL in the germline V gene. Trimming took off 1 base at V and 3 bases at J, with 13 bases between the two ends. CDR3 nucleotides: TGCGCCAGCAGCCAAGGATTTGGCAGCGGCTACGAGCAGTACTTC. Its translation is CASSQGFGSGYEQYF.

The chain is built from TRBV7-9 and TRBJ2-7; 8 bases are shared with TRBD1. Trimming cost V 6 bases and J 0 bases; bases outside gene matches: 7. Germline V lookup: CDR1 SEHNR, CDR2 FQNEAQ (reference sequence). CDR3 length equals 15 residues. The CDR3 loop is CASRSGTGRSYEQYF. As DNA, the CDR3 is TGTGCCAGCAGGTCCGGGACAGGCCGCTCCTACGAGCAGTACTTC.

The chain combines TRBV21-1 with TRBJ1-4; TRBD1 is the table's D call, not checked against the DNA. TRBV21-1 is a documented pseudogene. This CDR3 spans 14 amino acids. The DNA for the CDR3 is TGTGCCAGCAGCAAAGTCGGGACGGGCGAAAAACTGTTTTTT. This encodes CASSKVGTGEKLFF.

This chain uses TRBV20-1 with TRBJ2-7; 9 bases are a match to TRBD1. This CDR3 is built from 12 residues. Germline lookup yields CDR1 DFQATT and CDR2 SNEGSKA (reference sequence). The V and J ends lost 6 bases and 6 bases, in that order; junction bases with no gene match: 6. The chain's CDR3 is CSAVTGGGEQYF. The CDR3 bases are TGCAGTGCCGTTACAGGGGGCGGCGAGCAGTACTTC.

The CDR3 DNA is TGTGCCAGCAGCCAAGATCGGGTATTCGGGTCTAGCGGGACAAATGAGCAGTTCTTC. Protein product: CASSQDRVFGSSGTNEQFF. This chain joins TRBV3-1 and TRBJ2-1; the match to TRBD2 covers 9 bases. The J segment lost 7 bases and the V segment lost 0 bases, leaving 16 bases of the junction unmatched. Germline CDR1 is LGHDT and CDR2 is YNNKEL (reference sequence). The CDR3 consists of 19 residues.

The chain recombines TRBV29-1 with TRBJ1-2, with D tentatively TRBD1 (5 bases). The V end lost 4 bases, the J end lost 7 bases, and 10 bases lay between the germline ends. The length of the CDR3 is 11 residues. Germline values: CDR1 SQVTM, CDR2 ANQGSEA. CDR3 coding DNA: TGCAGCGTTGCCAGGGATCGTGGCTACACCTTC. It specifies CSVARDRGYTF. Combining the CDR3 with reference TRBV29-1 and TRBJ1-2 gives the whole variable domain SAVISQKPSRDICQRGTSLTIQCQVDSQVTMMFWYRQQPGQSLTLIATANQGSEATYESGFVIDKFPISRPNLTFSTLTVSNMSPEDSSIYLCSVARDRGYTFGSGTRLTVV.